These 22 T cell receptor beta chains share one sample of origin, sequenced in a study of cytomegalovirus exposure and HLA in healthy donors. PCR amplification relied on 60 Vbeta primers (plus 13 Jbeta primers). Using immunoSEQ multiplex PCR, the repertoire was profiled, and TCRdb retains in-frame clones only, with some absent. Among 180,000 or so clones listed, roughly 80% were seen once. The sample taken for sequencing was PBMCs. The receptor source for this set is a woman in her 50s in good health and CMV-seropositive.

This chain links TRBV6-6 with TRBJ2-2; D unresolved. Germline V gene sequence: CDR1 MNHNY, CDR2 SVGAGI (reference sequence). This CDR3 is 13 amino acids long. Trimming cost V 2 bases and J 4 bases, with 5 bases left between them. DNA of the CDR3: TGTGCCAGCAGTTACGGTAGCACCGGGGAGCTGTTTTTT. It translates to CASSYGSTGELFF.

This clone was recorded once. A junction boundary mismatches the germline segment, possibly from a read error. The rearrangement joins TRBV7-9 to TRBJ1-1; D may be TRBD1 (6 bases). Per the germline V gene, CDR1 is SEHNR and CDR2 is FQNEAQ (reference sequence). The CDR3 extends over 18 amino acids. The chain's CDR3 is CSSSLSRQGRPLNTEAFF. The DNA of the CDR3 is TGTTCCAGCAGCTTATCGAGGCAGGGGAGACCGTTGAACACTGAAGCTTTCTTT. The full variable domain, rest sourced from reference TRBV7-9 and TRBJ1-1, is DTGVSQNPRHKITKRGQNVTFRCDPISEHNRLYWYRQTLGQGPEFLTYFQNEAQLEKSRLLSDRFSAERPKGSFSTLEIQRTEQGDSAMYLCSSSLSRQGRPLNTEAFFGQGTRLTVV.

This chain joins TRBV7-9 and TRBJ2-3, with a tentative D call TRBD2 (6 bases). The CDR3 has 15 amino acids. V lost 7 bases, J lost 6 bases, and 20 bases lay in between. Germline V gives CDR1 SEHNR, CDR2 FQNEAQ (reference sequence). CDR3 amino acids: CASKGTGHPSDTQYF. DNA of the CDR3: TGTGCCAGCAAGGGGACTGGACACCCTTCGGATACGCAGTATTTT.

The chain is built from TRBV7-2 and TRBJ1-5; possible D gene TRBD1, 5 bases. Germline-derived CDR1 and CDR2 are SGHTA and FQGNSA. Trimming took off 6 bases at V and 7 bases at J, with 16 bases between the two ends. CDR3 length: 14 amino acids. Here the CDR3 reads CASSRAREEQPQHF. The CDR3 region has the DNA TGTGCCAGCAGTCGGGCCAGGGAGGAACAGCCCCAGCATTTT.

The J gene is TRBJ2-3, the V gene TRBV27; 13 bases fit TRBD2. Germline V gene data show CDR1 as MNHEY and CDR2 as SMNVEV (reference sequence). The V gene end was trimmed by 6 bases and the J gene end by 6 bases; junction bases not matched to a gene: 9. This CDR3 has 16 residues. The CDR3 reads CASRTILAGGSDTQYF. The CDR3 nucleotides read TGTGCCAGCAGGACCATACTAGCGGGGGGGTCTGATACGCAGTATTTT.

The genes are TRBV5-8 and TRBJ1-2; D may be TRBD1 (5 bases). This CDR3 is 13 amino acids long. Germline CDR1 SGHTS, CDR2 YDEGEE. V was shortened by 5 bases and J by 6 bases, with 14 bases between the two germline ends. The CDR3 nucleotides read TGTGCCAGCAGGTTTAGGGGTCAGCATGGCTACACCTTC. Protein sequence: CASRFRGQHGYTF. The full variable domain, completed using reference TRBV5-8 and TRBJ1-2, is EAGVTQSPTHLIKTRGQQATLRCSPISGHTSVYWYQQALGLGLQFLLWYDEGEERNRGNFPPRFSGRQFPNYSSELNVNALELEDSALYLCASRFRGQHGYTFGSGTRLTVV.

CDR3 residues: CASSMSQGLDTQYF. The DNA for the CDR3 is TGTGCCAGTAGTATGTCTCAGGGGTTGGATACGCAGTATTTT. The V gene is TRBV19, the J gene TRBJ2-3; tentative D call: TRBD1 (6 bases). V was pared by 3 bases and J by 6 bases, with 13 bases between. Germline-derived CDR1 and CDR2 are LNHDA and SQIVND (reference sequence). This CDR3 contains 14 residues.

The CDR3 sequence is CASSLGQGPQHF. The CDR3 nucleotides read TGTGCCAGCAGTTTGGGACAAGGACCCCAGCATTTT. The rearrangement uses TRBV27 and TRBJ1-5; D might be TRBD1 (6 bases). V dropped 3 bases and J dropped 10 bases, with 10 bases sitting between them. Germline values: CDR1 MNHEY, CDR2 SMNVEV (reference sequence). The CDR3 is 12 residues long.

The chain recombines TRBV4-1 with TRBJ2-7; 11 nucleotides align to TRBD1. Germline assignment: CDR1 MGHRA and CDR2 YSYEKL. V shed 0 bases and J 6 bases; nucleotides not matched to a gene: 10. CDR3 length equals 17 residues. CDR3 in amino acids: CASSQDPGTGGASEQYF. CDR3 DNA: TGCGCCAGCAGCCAAGATCCTGGGACAGGGGGAGCCTCCGAGCAGTACTTC.

V gene TRBV11-3 combines with J gene TRBJ2-7; 8 nucleotides agree with TRBD1. CDR1 is SGHNT, CDR2 YENEEA, per germline. The CDR3 extends over 14 amino acids. J was trimmed by 7 bases and V by 4 bases; bases with no gene match: 9. CDR3 in DNA: TGTGCCAGCAGCTCTGGACAGGGAGTCAGGGAGCAGTACTTC. It encodes CASSSGQGVREQYF. Supplemented by reference TRBV11-3 and TRBJ2-7, the full variable domain reads EAGVVQSPRYKIIEKKQPVAFWCNPISGHNTLYWYLQNLGQGPELLIRYENEEAVDDSQLPKDRFSAERLKGVDSTLKIQPAELGDSAVYLCASSSGQGVREQYFGPGTRLTVT.

The chain joins TRBV6-4 to TRBJ2-7; TRBD1 aligns across 8 bases. This CDR3 comprises 17 residues. Germline V gene sequence: CDR1 MRHNA, CDR2 SNTAGT. V lost 2 bases and J lost 2; bases outside the gene matches: 11. CDR3 sequence reads: CASSDPEGQAKTYEQYF. CDR3 in DNA: TGTGCCAGCAGTGACCCCGAGGGACAGGCGAAAACCTACGAGCAGTACTTC.

The genes are TRBV27 and TRBJ2-3; 8 positions match TRBD2. Germline CDR1 is MNHEY and CDR2 is SMNVEV (reference sequence). This CDR3 is 15 amino acids long. The V gene end was trimmed by 8 bases and the J gene end by 2 bases; junction bases not matched to a gene: 9. CDR3 sequence: CASLSSGGPTDTQYF. DNA of the CDR3: TGTGCCAGCCTTAGCAGCGGGGGACCCACAGATACGCAGTATTTT.

V and J are TRBV7-8 and TRBJ2-5; TRBD2 might be the D (7 bases). This CDR3 contains 15 residues. The germline gives CDR1 SGHVS, CDR2 FQNEAQ. The germline V and J ends were trimmed by 0 bases and 5 bases, with 13 bases remaining between them. The CDR3 sequence is CASSLAGGASETQYF. DNA of the CDR3: TGTGCCAGCAGCTTAGCTGGGGGGGCCAGTGAGACCCAGTACTTC.

This rearrangement joins TRBV2 to TRBJ2-7, with 7 positions matching TRBD2. This CDR3 has 16 residues. The V and J ends lost 6 bases and 3 bases, in that order; junction bases with no gene match: 14. Germline V gene lookup returns CDR1 SNHLY and CDR2 FYNNEI. CDR3 DNA sequence: TGTGCCAGCAGCCACCGCCGGACTAGATCGGACTACGAGCAGTACTTC. The encoded protein is CASSHRRTRSDYEQYF.

The gene calls are TRBV7-9 and TRBJ1-1; D not resolved. Per germline, CDR1 SEHNR and CDR2 FQNEAQ (reference sequence). The CDR3 sequence is 14 residues long. V was shortened by 5 bases and J by 4 bases, with 14 bases between the two germline ends. Here the CDR3 DNA reads TGTGCCAGCAGCCCCCTCGATAGAACCACTGAAGCTTTCTTT. This sequence encodes CASSPLDRTTEAFF.

This clone occurred once. The chain employs TRBV28 and TRBJ2-7; 12 positions agree with TRBD2. The CDR3 spans 15 residues. Germline CDR1 MDHEN, CDR2 SYDVKM. Trimming cost V 5 bases and J 3 bases; bases outside gene matches: 5. CDR3: CASSPRTSGVYEQYF. Here the CDR3 DNA reads TGTGCCAGCAGTCCCAGGACTAGCGGGGTCTACGAGCAGTACTTC.

The genes are TRBV16 and TRBJ1-1, with TRBD1 identical over 9 bases. CDR1 is KGHSY and CDR2 is FQNENV in the germline V gene. There are 13 residues in the CDR3. Trimming cost V 4 bases and J 11 bases; bases outside gene matches: 8. The CDR3 DNA sequence: TGTGCCAGCAGCCCCGGGACAGGGTCATCGGCTTTCTTT. Translation gives CASSPGTGSSAFF. Full variable domain (missing parts from reference TRBV16 and TRBJ1-1): GEEVAQTPKHLVRGEGQKAKLYCAPIKGHSYVFWYQQVLKNEFKFLISFQNENVFDETGMPKERFSAKCLPNSPCSLEIQATKLEDSAVYFCASSPGTGSSAFFGQGTRLTVV.

The chain uses TRBV4-2 and TRBJ2-7; 13 nucleotides match TRBD2. Germline CDR1 is LGHNA and CDR2 is YNFKEQ. V gave up 1 base and J gave up 2 bases; unmatched junction bases: 11. The CDR3 sequence is 19 residues long. The CDR3: CASSQGGTGTSGIPYEQYF. The CDR3 DNA reads TGTGCCAGCAGCCAAGGTGGTACCGGGACTAGCGGGATCCCCTACGAGCAGTACTTC.

This sequence joins TRBV10-3 and TRBJ2-7; D gene unclear. CDR3 size: 19 residues. From germline, CDR1 is ENHRY and CDR2 SYGVKD. V was clipped by 0 bases and J by 0 bases, with 21 bases between them. The CDR3 sequence is CAISESRSGSTSSSYEQYF. In DNA form, the CDR3 reads TGTGCCATCAGTGAGTCGAGGTCCGGGTCAACGAGTAGCTCCTACGAGCAGTACTTC.

The J gene is TRBJ2-7, the V gene TRBV9, with D perhaps matching TRBD2 (7 bases). Trimming took off 3 bases at V and 6 bases at J, with 22 bases between the two ends. The CDR3 contains 16 residues. Germline CDR1 SGDLS, CDR2 YYNGEE. DNA for the CDR3: TGTGCCAGCAGCGCCGGTGGGGGCGGGACGGGGGGCGAGCAGTACTTC. Its protein product is CASSAGGGGTGGEQYF.

This clone has only one observation. The chain links TRBV28 to TRBJ1-5, with TRBD1 identical over 9 bases. Trimming removed 6 bases from V and 6 bases from J; junction bases left unmatched: 12. There are 16 residues in the CDR3. Per the germline V gene, CDR1 is MDHEN and CDR2 is SYDVKM. The CDR3 spells CASREPGTGLGQPQHF. CDR3 in DNA: TGTGCCAGCAGGGAACCCGGGACAGGGTTGGGTCAGCCCCAGCATTTT. The variable domain in full, with the rest retrieved from reference TRBV28 and TRBJ1-5, is DVKVTQSSRYLVKRTGEKVFLECVQDMDHENMFWYRQDPGLGLRLIYFSYDVKMKEKGDIPEGYSVSREKKERFSLILESASTNQTSMYLCASREPGTGLGQPQHFGDGTRLSIL.

The chain employs TRBV4-3 and TRBJ2-7; the D gene is possibly TRBD1 (5 bases). In germline, CDR1 is LGHNA, CDR2 YSLEER. The CDR3 sequence is 16 residues long. Trimming pared 4 bases from V and 2 bases from J, leaving 18 bases between. This CDR3 is CASSLVGALGPYEQYF. CDR3 nucleotide sequence: TGCGCCAGCAGCCTCGTAGGGGCCCTGGGGCCCTACGAGCAGTACTTC.